This is a list of T cell receptor beta chains from one sample in a study of T cell responses to AZD1222 COVID-19 vaccine. Profiled with immunoSEQ multiplex PCR; TCRdb holds only in-frame clones, not every one. The table has 150,000 to 200,000 clones, 80% to 95% seen once; the top ten hold roughly 6%. Sequenced material: peripheral blood, taken 28 days after the second AZD1222 dose. The origin of the receptors is an adult who received the AZD1222 COVID-19 vaccine. The CDR3 runs from the conserved cysteine through the conserved F or W. D genes are given only for firm matches. Size tells how often a clone was seen (once, few, many) or the class of an expanded clone, and some rows leave it out.

d_call clone_size j_call cdr3_length v_call cdr3_nt cdr3_aa
TRBD1 NA TRBJ1-1 12 TRBV9 TGTGCCAGCAGCGCCGGGACAGTAAAAGCTTTCTTT CASSAGTVKAFF
NA NA TRBJ1-2 11 TRBV30 TGTGCCTGGAACGGGGTGGATGGCTACACCTTC CAWNGVDGYTF
NA NA TRBJ2-5 14 TRBV10-3 TGTGCCATCAGAGGAACCGGACAGACGGAGACCCAGTACTTC CAIRGTGQTETQYF
TRBD2 once TRBJ2-1 18 TRBV6-4 TGTGCCAGCAGACGTGCTAAGGAGGGACTAGCGGAGAACAATGAGCAGTTCTTC CASRRAKEGLAENNEQFF
TRBD1 NA TRBJ1-5 15 TRBV19 TGTGCCAGTAGCGAAACAGGGGGGACGGGTCAGCCCCAGCATTTT CASSETGGTGQPQHF
TRBD2 once TRBJ2-2 16 TRBV3-1/TRBV3-2 TGTGCCAGCAGCCAAGAGTCTAGCGGGGGGCCCGGGGAGCTGTTTTTT CASSQESSGGPGELFF
NA NA TRBJ1-2 15 TRBV7-2 TGTGCCAGCAGCTTAAATCCGGGTCCAGGCTATGGCTACACCTTC CASSLNPGPGYGYTF
NA NA TRBJ2-2 13 TRBV15 TGTGCCACCAGCAGAGGTGGGCCCGGGGAGCTGTTTTTT CATSRGGPGELFF
NA NA TRBJ1-3 15 TRBV19 TGTGCCAGTAGTATCGCGCCGCAAAATGGAAACACCATATATTTT CASSIAPQNGNTIYF
NA NA TRBJ1-5 14 TRBV19 TGTGCCAGTAAGGGTCTTAATAGCAATCAGCCCCAGCATTTT CASKGLNSNQPQHF
NA NA TRBJ2-5 16 TRBV3-1/TRBV3-2 TGTGCCAGCAGCCAACCGATTCTAGGAGGTGGAGAGACCCAGTACTTC CASSQPILGGGETQYF
TRBD1 NA TRBJ2-5 12 TRBV28 TGTGCCAGCAAACAGGGGTTAAAGACCCAGTACTTC CASKQGLKTQYF
NA few TRBJ1-2 14 TRBV27 TGTGCCAGCCTCCCCCGGGGGTCTAACTATGGCTACACCTTC CASLPRGSNYGYTF
TRBD1 NA TRBJ2-3 18 TRBV5-4 TGTGCCAGCAGCTTCCCCCAGGGGGCCCAGGGCCTCCCAGATACGCAGTATTTT CASSFPQGAQGLPDTQYF
NA few TRBJ2-2 16 TRBV7-2 TGTGCCAGCAGCTTAGGACTAAATCGGGGCACCGGGGAGCTGTTTTTT CASSLGLNRGTGELFF
NA NA TRBJ2-5 10 TRBV6-5 TGTGCCAGCTCACAGGGGACCCAGTACTTC CASSQGTQYF
TRBD1 NA TRBJ1-6 15 TRBV5-1 TGCGCCAGCAGCTTGGGGACAGGATCTTATTCACCCCTCCACTTT CASSLGTGSYSPLHF
NA NA TRBJ1-6 14 TRBV6-5 TGTGCCAGCCGCCGACAGGCAGATAATTCACCCCTCCACTTT CASRRQADNSPLHF
TRBD2 NA TRBJ2-1 15 TRBV28 TGTGCCAGCAGCGCTGCTAGCGGGATAGTAGGTGAGCAGTTCTTC CASSAASGIVGEQFF